This record covers a single TCR beta chain. The data were produced by immunoSEQ multiplex PCR, yet TCRdb's version contains in-frame clones alone and is incomplete. This table holds around 170,000 clones, 87% found once. The V end lost 6 bases, the J end lost 4 bases, and 13 bases lay between the germline ends. This CDR3 is 13 amino acids long. Germline V gene lookup returns CDR1 MNHEY and CDR2 SVGAGI. The data stem from a study of Ad26.COV2.S vaccination and SARS-CoV-2 variants. Here the sequenced sample was peripheral blood, taken after recovery from COVID-19. The rearrangement uses TRBV6-5 and TRBJ2-7; D possibly corresponds to TRBD1 (6 bases). The TCR comes from a human donor who had recovered from COVID-19. CDR3 sequence reads: CASSSGTYYEQYF. The CDR3 DNA sequence: TGTGCCAGCAGCTCCGGGACATATTACGAGCAGTACTTC.